This T cell receptor beta chain derives from a study of OX40 agonist ivuxolimab in advanced cancers. Study context: All patients had ivuxolimab intravenously every 2 weeks at 0.01 to 10 mg/kg. Partial response was recorded in three patients: one hepatocellular carcinoma and two cutaneous melanoma cases.

TCRdb keeps only in-frame clones here, not all; method: immunoSEQ multiplex PCR. There are 95,000 to 150,000 clones in the sample; 80% to 90% occur only once, and roughly 0.59% lies in the top ten. Germline CDR1 SEHNR, CDR2 FQNEAQ (reference sequence). This CDR3 is built from 11 residues. V lost 5 bases to trimming and J lost 8 bases, with 6 bases between them. The sample here was CD4+ or CD8+ T cells sorted from blood, taken in a trial of the OX40 agonist ivuxolimab. The sequence was obtained from an adult with an advanced solid tumor such as melanoma, head and neck, liver or kidney cancer. J is TRBJ1-4 and V is TRBV7-9; D is undetermined. This CDR3 reads CASSPEEKLFF. CDR3 in DNA: TGTGCCAGCAGCCCCGAAGAAAAACTGTTTTTT.